The next 16 T cell receptor beta chains were all read from a single sample in a study of T cell responses to AZD1222 COVID-19 vaccine. Method: immunoSEQ multiplex PCR; TCRdb's copy keeps in-frame clones and lacks some. The table shows more than 60,000 clones, with over 75% occurring only once. The starting material was peripheral blood, obtained 28 days after the second AZD1222 dose. These receptors were taken from an adult who received the AZD1222 COVID-19 vaccine.

The chain links TRBV2 to TRBJ1-6; D remains ambiguous. CDR3 size: 14 residues. V lost 4 bases, J lost 10 bases, and 14 bases lay in between. CDR1 and CDR2 (germline): SNHLY, FYNNEI. The CDR3 DNA sequence: TGTGCCAGCAGTGGAAAAGGAGGATTGTCACCCCTCCACTTT. Residues: CASSGKGGLSPLHF.

The rearrangement links TRBV7-2 to TRBJ2-7; D call uncertain. The V and J ends lost 4 bases and 3 bases respectively, with 10 bases between them. Germline assignment: CDR1 SGHTA and CDR2 FQGNSA. The CDR3 has 13 residues. The CDR3 DNA reads as TGTGCCAGCAGCTCACCGACGGGCTACGAGCAGTACTTC. This sequence encodes CASSSPTGYEQYF.

J is TRBJ1-1 and V is TRBV6-5; unclear D gene. The V gene's germline CDR1 is MNHEY and CDR2 SVGAGI. The CDR3 spans 13 residues. Between the trimmed V and J ends, which lost 6 bases and 2 bases, there was a span of 10 bases. The CDR3 loop reads CASRTMANTEAFF. The CDR3 nucleotides are TGTGCCAGCAGAACGATGGCAAACACTGAAGCTTTCTTT.

V and J are TRBV4-1 and TRBJ1-5, with D maybe TRBD1 (5 bases). CDR1 is MGHRA, CDR2 YSYEKL, per germline. CDR3 length: 15 residues. The V end lost 4 bases, the J end lost 3 bases, and 13 bases lay between the germline ends. The CDR3 spells CASSRGGANNQPQHF. The CDR3 coding sequence is TGCGCCAGCAGCCGGGGTGGGGCGAACAATCAGCCCCAGCATTTT.

V is TRBV5-4 and J is TRBJ2-6, with D perhaps given as TRBD1 or TRBD2 (6 bases each). CDR1 and CDR2 (germline): SGHNT, YYREEE (reference sequence). The V gene lost 2 bases and the J gene lost 0 bases, with 12 bases spanning the gap. This CDR3 comprises 17 residues. The CDR3 coding sequence is TGTGCCAGCAGCTTTCCAGGGGAGGCCTCTGGGGCCAACGTCCTGACTTTC. As protein: CASSFPGEASGANVLTF.

The rearrangement links TRBV3-1 (or the pseudogene TRBV3-2) to TRBJ2-1; D possibly uses TRBD1 or TRBD2 (5 bases each). Germline-derived CDR1 and CDR2 are LGHDT and YNNKEL (reference sequence). The V and J ends lost 1 base and 9 bases respectively, with 16 bases between them. The CDR3 is made up of 15 amino acids. This chain's CDR3 is CASSQGVQGRGEQFF. CDR3 coding DNA: TGTGCCAGCAGCCAAGGTGTCCAGGGACGGGGTGAGCAGTTCTTC.

The CDR3 sequence is CASSQDLRGSQYF. The CDR3 coding sequence is TGTGCCAGCAGCCAAGATCTCAGGGGGAGTCAGTACTTC. The chain combines TRBV3-1 (or the pseudogene TRBV3-2) with TRBJ2-7; 7 nucleotides match TRBD1. The CDR3 sequence is 13 residues long. V shed 0 bases, J shed 10 bases, and the junction held 6 bases outside the gene matches. Per germline, CDR1 LGHDT and CDR2 YNNKEL (reference sequence).

This rearrangement joins TRBV6-6 to TRBJ1-4; 8 bases line up with TRBD1. The germline V gene encodes CDR1 MNHNY and CDR2 SVGAGI (reference sequence). V lost 5 bases, J lost 2 bases, and 7 bases stayed unmatched. The CDR3 loop spans 16 amino acids. The chain's CDR3 is CASSGQGARTNEKLFF. In DNA form, the CDR3 reads TGTGCCAGCAGTGGCCAGGGGGCGCGGACTAATGAAAAACTGTTTTTT.

This clone was seen a single time. The chain couples TRBV4-2 to TRBJ2-7; the match to TRBD1 covers 9 bases. The germline gives CDR1 LGHNA, CDR2 YNFKEQ. The CDR3 covers 17 residues. After removal of 1 base from V and 0 bases from J, the junction contained 7 bases not matched to a gene. CDR3: CASSQGDRDSSSYEQYF. In DNA, the CDR3 is TGTGCCAGCAGCCAAGGGGACAGGGATTCAAGCTCCTACGAGCAGTACTTC.

The chain recombines TRBV19 with TRBJ1-1; no reliable D call. Germline V gene lookup returns CDR1 LNHDA and CDR2 SQIVND (reference sequence). The CDR3 runs to 13 residues. The V and J ends lost 0 bases and 6 bases respectively, with 8 bases between them. CDR3 DNA: TGTGCCAGTAGTATAGATCGGGATTCTGAAGCTTTCTTT. Amino acid sequence: CASSIDRDSEAFF.

This chain uses TRBV7-2 with TRBJ1-2; tentative D call: TRBD1 (6 bases). The CDR3 runs to 13 residues. The V and J ends lost 5 bases and 3 bases respectively, with 10 bases between them. Germline V gives CDR1 SGHTA, CDR2 FQGNSA. CDR3 region: CASSVQGDYGYTF. The CDR3 coding sequence is TGTGCCAGCAGCGTACAGGGTGACTATGGCTACACCTTC.

This clone has more than one count but fewer than ten. This sequence joins TRBV30 and TRBJ1-3, with 10 bases identical to TRBD1. The J segment lost 4 bases and the V segment lost 7 bases, leaving 10 bases of the junction unmatched. Germline values: CDR1 GTSNPN, CDR2 SVGIG (reference sequence). CDR3 length: 15 residues. The CDR3 is CALLAGTGVGNTIYF. The CDR3 DNA sequence: TGTGCCTTGCTAGCGGGGACAGGGGTAGGAAACACCATATATTTT.

The V and J genes are TRBV14 and TRBJ2-5, with a weak D call TRBD1 (6 bases). This CDR3 is 15 amino acids long. CDR1 and CDR2 (germline): SGHDN, FVKESK. The V end was cut by 5 bases, the J end by 5 bases, with 18 bases between. The CDR3 nucleotides read TGTGCCAGCAGCAAAGCATGGGGGCCTAGGGAGACCCAGTACTTC. It codes for CASSKAWGPRETQYF.

The J gene is TRBJ1-2, the V gene TRBV12-3 or TRBV12-4, with a tentative D call TRBD1 (6 bases). Between the trimmed V and J ends, which lost 5 bases and 8 bases, there was a span of 15 bases. The CDR3 consists of 13 residues. The CDR3 loop is CASSNRDTRGYTF. The CDR3 nucleotides are TGTGCCAGCAGTAACCGGGACACCCGGGGCTACACCTTC.

The V and J genes are TRBV3-1 (or the pseudogene TRBV3-2) and TRBJ2-5; 9 nucleotides agree with TRBD2. CDR1 is LGHDT, CDR2 YNNKEL, per germline (reference sequence). The CDR3 contains 14 residues. J gave up 1 base and V 10 bases, and 7 bases lay outside the gene matches. In DNA form, the CDR3 reads TGTGCCACCGGGATAGCGGGGGCCCAAGAGACCCAGTACTTC. Its protein product is CATGIAGAQETQYF.

This chain connects TRBV27 to TRBJ2-7; D perhaps matches TRBD1 (6 bases). This CDR3 region has 15 residues. Per the germline V gene, CDR1 is MNHEY and CDR2 is SMNVEV (reference sequence). Trimming took 8 bases from V and 4 from J, leaving 21 bases between them. The CDR3: CASRSLRDNSYEQYF. The CDR3 region has the DNA TGTGCCAGCCGGAGCCTACGGGACAACTCTTACGAGCAGTACTTC.